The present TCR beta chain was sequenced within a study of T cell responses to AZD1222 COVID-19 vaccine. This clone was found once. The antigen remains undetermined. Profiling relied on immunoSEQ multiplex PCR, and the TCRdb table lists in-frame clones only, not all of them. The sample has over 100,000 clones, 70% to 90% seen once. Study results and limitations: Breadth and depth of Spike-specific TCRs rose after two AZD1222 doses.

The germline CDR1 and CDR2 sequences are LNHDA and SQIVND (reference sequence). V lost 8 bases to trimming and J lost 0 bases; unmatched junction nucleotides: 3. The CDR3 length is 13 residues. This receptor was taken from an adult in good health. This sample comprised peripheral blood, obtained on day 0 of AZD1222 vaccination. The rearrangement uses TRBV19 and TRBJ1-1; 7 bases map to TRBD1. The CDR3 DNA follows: TGTGCCAGTGAAGACAGGGTGAACACTGAAGCTTTCTTT. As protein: CASEDRVNTEAFF.